A selection of T cell receptor beta chains follows, all from one sample in a study of T-cell memory formation after mild COVID-19. TCRdb called the 5' RACE reads again in MiXCR, with one record for every CDR3 protein. Seen here are about 250,000 distinct CDR3 sequences, 15% observed once, and the top ten hold about 2%. The material sequenced was PBMCs or a T cell subset sorted from them (not recorded which). These receptors all come from an adult woman who had mild COVID-19 (a few samples of this study predate the infection). Cell type and time point are not known. Each CDR3 is given with its conserved first and last residue. A D gene is named only where the DNA matches it firmly. For some rows the clone size is stated as once, few or many, or as a class when expanded; others skip it.

size	J	V	D	CDR3	DNA
once	TRBJ2-5	TRBV7-9	TRBD2	CASSTTSGGKETQYF	TGTGCCAGCAGCACCACTAGCGGGGGGAAAGAGACCCAGTACTTC
.	TRBJ2-5	TRBV11-3	TRBD1	CASSSGQTYQETQYF	TGTGCCAGCAGCTCGGGACAGACGTACCAAGAGACCCAGTACTTC
few	TRBJ1-1	TRBV6-2/TRBV6-3	TRBD1	CASSYRLPGQLNTEAFF	TGTGCCAGCAGTTACCGCCTTCCGGGACAGTTGAACACTGAAGCTTTCTTT
many	TRBJ1-5	TRBV2	TRBD1	CASSTDRLSNQPQHF	TGTGCCAGCAGTACGGACAGGCTTAGCAATCAGCCCCAGCATTTT
many	TRBJ2-3	TRBV7-2	.	CASSFLTDTQYF	TGTGCCAGCAGCTTCCTCACAGATACGCAGTATTTT
few	TRBJ2-7	TRBV7-2	.	CASSLVTYEQYF	TGTGCCAGCAGCTTAGTCACCTACGAGCAGTACTTC
.	TRBJ2-3	TRBV10-3	.	CAISTLGSGTDTQYF	TGTGCCATCAGTACACTAGGTTCCGGCACAGATACGCAGTATTTT
.	TRBJ2-3	TRBV29-1	TRBD2	CSVGGGGSTDTQYF	TGCAGCGTTGGGGGCGGGGGAAGCACAGATACGCAGTATTTT
.	TRBJ1-5	TRBV7-2	.	CASSRDVSGNQPQHF	TGTGCCAGCAGCCGCGACGTATCGGGCAATCAGCCCCAGCATTTT
few	TRBJ2-7	TRBV27	.	CASSLKPPAVYEQYF	TGTGCCAGCAGTTTAAAACCTCCGGCGGTCTACGAGCAGTACTTC
.	TRBJ1-1	TRBV12-3/TRBV12-4	.	CASSSGAAFF	TGTGCCAGCAGTTCGGGGGCAGCTTTCTTT
few	TRBJ2-5	TRBV20-1	TRBD1	CSAGQGKQETQYF	TGCAGTGCTGGACAGGGGAAGCAAGAGACCCAGTACTTC
.	TRBJ1-1	TRBV12-3/TRBV12-4	TRBD1	CASRVHRGTEAFF	TGTGCCAGCAGGGTTCACAGGGGCACTGAAGCTTTCTTT
.	TRBJ2-1	TRBV2	TRBD2	CASSGRGTRHNEQFF	TGTGCCAGCAGTGGGAGGGGGACTAGACACAATGAGCAGTTCTTC
many	TRBJ2-6	TRBV10-3	.	CAISPNRDSGANVLTF	TGTGCCATCAGTCCCAACAGGGACTCTGGGGCCAACGTCCTGACTTTC
.	TRBJ1-2	TRBV12-3/TRBV12-4	TRBD1	CASSLGDRGVVGYTF	TGTGCCAGCAGTTTAGGGGACAGGGGTGTTGTAGGCTACACCTTC
once	TRBJ1-2	TRBV6-2/TRBV6-3	.	CASSYSLLRGGYGYTF	TGTGCCAGCAGTTACTCTCTTCTTCGGGGCGGCTATGGCTACACCTTC
.	TRBJ2-2	TRBV24-1	.	CATSDFGNTGELFF	TGTGCCACCAGTGATTTCGGGAACACCGGGGAGCTGTTTTTT
few	TRBJ2-7	TRBV24-1	TRBD1	CATSDTRTGGYEQYF	TGTGCCACCAGTGATACCCGGACAGGGGGCTACGAGCAGTACTTC
.	TRBJ1-1	TRBV2	.	CASSNDRHFEAFF	TGTGCCAGCAGTAACGACAGGCATTTTGAAGCTTTCTTT